The 21 T cell receptor beta chains below all came from one sample that was sequenced in a study of T-cell reconstitution after alpha-beta-depleted transplantation in children (dated by TCRdb to between 2015 and 2016). The sample's treatment or condition label, decoded: allogeneic hematopoietic cell transplantation with graft depleted of TCRalphabeta T cells and CD19 B cells. Libraries were built with PCR. Instrument used: Illumina HiSeq 2500. Molecular barcoding was employed in the preparation of TCR libraries, with unique molecular identifiers being used to normalize TCRbeta repertoire quantification. TCRdb passed the public sequencing reads through fastp at Q25 and MiXCR, retaining productive beta sequences. Each CDR3 protein gets just one entry, which takes the most common genes and DNA from the rows behind it. In this sample the table shows some 200,000 distinct CDR3 sequences, roughly 9.1% of which occur a single time. The leading ten clones occupy 35% to 45% of the sample.

Sequences were derived from PBMCs, mostly from graft donor cells, sampled 360 days after TCRalphabeta/CD19-depleted stem cell transplant. The receptors here all came from a male patient between 2 and 9 years old who had a stem cell transplant for acute myeloid leukemia, so the T cells may come from the graft donor.

This clonotype has more than one count but fewer than ten. The rearrangement uses TRBV14 and TRBJ2-2; TRBD1 matches at 12 bases. Looked up from germline, CDR1 is SGHDN and CDR2 is FVKESK. The CDR3 length is 22 residues. V dropped 0 bases and J dropped 5; count of bases not matched to a gene: 19. The CDR3 DNA is TGTGCCAGCAGCCAAGATCGAAGGGACAGGGGGCCCTTTTTTGGTGAGACCGGGGAGCTGTTTTTT. Translation gives CASSQDRRDRGPFFGETGELFF. Looking up the rest from reference TRBV14 and TRBJ2-2 gives the full variable domain: EAGVTQFPSHSVIEKGQTVTLRCDPISGHDNLYWYRRVMGKEIKFLLHFVKESKQDESGMPNNRFLAERTGGTYSTLKVQPAELEDSGVYFCASSQDRRDRGPFFGETGELFFGEGSRLTVL.

This clonotype appeared a few times. The CDR3: CASRPPRRRNEKLFF. CDR3 nucleotide sequence: TGTGCCAGCAGGCCCCCCCGCCGACGGAATGAAAAACTGTTTTTT. The chain links TRBV28 to TRBJ1-4, with D unresolved. CDR3 length: 15 residues. Germline V lookup: CDR1 MDHEN, CDR2 SYDVKM. The V gene lost 6 bases and the J gene lost 5 bases, with 16 bases spanning the gap.

This clonotype came up a few times. V and J are TRBV20-1 and TRBJ2-1; 7 bases align to TRBD2. V trimming: 1 base; J trimming: 3 bases; junction bases outside the gene matches: 6. Germline-derived CDR1 and CDR2 are DFQATT and SNEGSKA (reference sequence). The CDR3 is made up of 15 amino acids. CDR3 DNA: TGCAGTGCTAGAGGCGGGGGACTTCACTACAATGAGCAGTTCTTC. It yields the protein CSARGGGLHYNEQFF.

The rearrangement links TRBV10-3 to TRBJ2-7; no reliable D call. The CDR3 contains 15 residues. CDR1 is ENHRY and CDR2 is SYGVKD in the germline V gene. Trimming removed 2 bases from V and 2 bases from J, with 13 bases in between. The CDR3 protein is CAISEIDPPTYEQYV. CDR3 nucleotides: TGTGCCATCAGTGAGATTGACCCCCCCACCTACGAGCAGTACGTC.

This chain links TRBV20-1 with TRBJ1-6; D unresolved. CDR1 is DFQATT, CDR2 SNEGSKA, per germline (reference sequence). The V end lost 6 bases, the J end lost 4 bases, and 13 bases lay between the germline ends. The CDR3 spans 14 residues. CDR3 loop: CSAKEGQYNSPLHF. CDR3 nucleotide sequence: TGCAGTGCGAAAGAGGGCCAGTATAATTCACCCCTCCACTTT.

This clonotype was seen ten or more times. The rearrangement links TRBV7-9 to TRBJ2-7; D is possibly TRBD1 or TRBD2 (5 bases each). This CDR3 spans 14 amino acids. Per germline, CDR1 SEHNR and CDR2 FQNEAQ (reference sequence). Trimming stripped 5 bases from V and 0 bases from J, with 11 bases between. DNA of the CDR3: TGTGCCAGCAGCCATACCGGGACCTCCTACGAGCAGTACGTC. Amino acid sequence: CASSHTGTSYEQYV.

V and J are TRBV20-1 and TRBJ2-7; D remains unclear. V lost 4 bases and J 2 bases, leaving 6 bases between the germline ends. In germline, CDR1 is DFQATT, CDR2 SNEGSKA (reference sequence). The CDR3 runs 11 residues. Here the CDR3 DNA reads TGCAGTGCTATTCTAACCTACGAGCAGTACTTC. Protein sequence: CSAILTYEQYF.

This chain joins TRBV18 and TRBJ2-1; 9 nucleotides align to TRBD1. J lost 9 bases, V lost 2 bases, and 5 bases had no gene match. This CDR3 comprises 14 residues. CDR1 and CDR2 (germline): KGHSH, LQKENI. The CDR3 nucleotides read TGTGCCAGCTCACCAATGGACAGGGGACCTGAGCAGTTCTTC. This codes for CASSPMDRGPEQFF.

This clonotype was seen more than once but under ten times. The J gene is TRBJ2-3, the V gene TRBV2; possibly TRBD1 for D (6 bases). V lost 5 bases and J lost 2, with 11 bases in between. Germline V gives CDR1 SNHLY, CDR2 FYNNEI. The CDR3 sequence is 14 residues long. CDR3 DNA: TGTGCCAGCAGTTGGGACACATACACAGATACGCAGTATTTT. Translated, it gives CASSWDTYTDTQYF.

This clonotype appeared once. CDR3 nucleotide sequence: TGTGCCAGCAGACCAACAGGGCGGGGTTCCTACGAGCAGTACTTC. Translated: CASRPTGRGSYEQYF. This chain connects TRBV6-2 or TRBV6-3 to TRBJ2-7; D is tentatively TRBD1 or TRBD2 (6 bases each). Germline V lookup: CDR1 MNHEY, CDR2 SVGEGT. CDR3 length equals 15 residues. Trimming cost V 6 bases and J 1 base, with 16 bases left between them.

This rearrangement joins TRBV18 to TRBJ1-3, with D uncertain. V was clipped by 1 base and J by 4 bases, with 11 bases between them. CDR1 is KGHSH and CDR2 is LQKENI in the germline V gene. This CDR3 has 15 residues. The CDR3 DNA reads TGTGCCAGCTCACCACAGGCGGCACGGGGAAACACCATATATTTT. Its translation: CASSPQAARGNTIYF.

This clonotype was seen many times. The junction departs from germline at one end; a sequencing error may be responsible. This rearrangement joins TRBV7-7 to TRBJ2-5, with D possibly called TRBD1 or TRBD2 (5 bases each). CDR3 length: 13 amino acids. CDR1 SSHAT and CDR2 FNYEAQ come from the germline V gene (reference sequence). DNA of the CDR3: TGTGCTAGCAGCGGTACGGGGCGTGAGACCCAGTACTTC. Its translation is CASSGTGRETQYF.

CDR3 DNA: TGTGCCAGCAGCCCTTACGGCGGGAGCTCCTACGAGCAGTACTTC. Its translation: CASSPYGGSSYEQYF. The chain combines TRBV14 with TRBJ2-7, with 7 bases aligning to TRBD2. CDR3 size: 15 residues. Germline values: CDR1 SGHDN, CDR2 FVKESK. V lost 4 bases, J lost 0 bases, and 6 bases stayed unmatched.

Only a few counts were recorded for this clonotype. The chain combines TRBV5-1 with TRBJ2-1; 11 nucleotides match TRBD1. V lost 6 bases to trimming and J lost 7 bases; unmatched junction nucleotides: 3. This CDR3 is built from 13 residues. Germline V lookup: CDR1 SGHRS, CDR2 YFSETQ. In DNA form, the CDR3 reads TGCGCCAGCACGGGACAGGGGGTAAATGAGCAGTTCTTC. Residues: CASTGQGVNEQFF.

The table lists this clonotype with a count of one. A much larger clone differs from this one at a single base, so this may be a read error. J is TRBJ2-5 and V is TRBV29-1; tentative D call: TRBD2 (5 bases). CDR1 is SQVTM, CDR2 ANQGSEA, per germline. The CDR3 runs 12 residues. Trimming stripped 4 bases from V and 5 bases from J, with 11 bases between. The CDR3 loop is CSVAGGRETQYF. The CDR3 DNA follows: TGCAGCGTTGCTGGCGGGCGGGAGACCCAGTACTTC.

The genes are TRBV6-2 or TRBV6-3 and TRBJ2-1, with 7 bases fitting TRBD2. Germline V CDR1 and CDR2: MNHEY, SVGEGT. Trimming took 1 base from V and 10 from J; bases not matched to a gene: 7. This CDR3 has 14 amino acids. CDR3 loop: CASSYWTSTGEQFF. CDR3 bases: TGTGCCAGCAGTTACTGGACTAGTACGGGGGAGCAGTTCTTC.

The chain combines TRBV4-3 with TRBJ2-1, with D possibly TRBD2 on 6 matching bases. The germline V gene encodes CDR1 LGHNA and CDR2 YSLEER. The CDR3 contains 18 residues. The V end was cut by 1 base, the J end by 6 bases, with 22 bases between. The CDR3 here is CASSQGGAWEARTNEQFF. Here the CDR3 DNA reads TGCGCCAGCAGCCAAGGTGGGGCCTGGGAGGCCCGCACCAATGAGCAGTTCTTC.

A few counts support this clonotype. The rearrangement joins TRBV10-3 to TRBJ2-5; D gene uncertain. The V gene's germline CDR1 is ENHRY and CDR2 SYGVKD. Trimming shortened V by 0 bases and J by 3 bases, and 8 bases separated the two germline ends. This CDR3 contains 14 residues. In DNA form, the CDR3 reads TGTGCCATCAGTGAGTCTCCAGGAGAAGAGACCCAGTACTTC. Residues: CAISESPGEETQYF.

The genes are TRBV25-1 and TRBJ1-2; D call uncertain. CDR1 and CDR2 from the germline V gene are MGHDK and SYGVNS. V shed 4 bases and J shed 5 bases, with 8 bases lying between them. This CDR3 has 12 residues. CDR3 DNA sequence: TGTGCCAGCAGTGGGGTAGTATATGGCTACACCTTC. It encodes CASSGVVYGYTF.

This clonotype has a count of ten or more. The CDR3 bases are TGTGCCACCAGCAGAGTTGATGAGCAGTTCTTC. Translation: CATSRVDEQFF. The chain is built from TRBV15 and TRBJ2-1; no definite D call. The germline CDR1 and CDR2 sequences are LNHNV and YYDKDF (reference sequence). The CDR3 loop spans 11 amino acids. Trimming took off 1 base at V and 8 bases at J, with 3 bases between the two ends.

Many counts were recorded for this clonotype. This chain joins TRBV10-3 and TRBJ1-3; the match to TRBD1 covers 9 bases. Unmatched junction bases numbered 4, after V lost 6 bases and J lost 4 bases. CDR1 ENHRY and CDR2 SYGVKD come from the germline V gene. CDR3 length: 14 amino acids. CDR3: CAISQDRGGNTIYF. The CDR3 nucleotides are TGTGCCATCAGCCAGGACAGGGGAGGAAACACCATATATTTT.